This TCR beta chain is from a study of neurological immune-mediated disorders. The time point denotes: longitudinal time-point 2. From the 5' RACE reads, TCRdb called clonotypes with MiXCR, one entry per CDR3 protein. The sample consists of some 45,000 distinct CDR3 sequences, less than 15% of them appearing once. This clonotype was found many times. Sequenced input: PBMCs. The origin of this receptor is a male donor with HTLV-1-associated myelopathy (HAM/TSP).

The DNA of the CDR3 is TGTGCCAGCAGTTTAGACCCGGGGGATTATTCACCCCTCCACTTT. As protein: CASSLDPGDYSPLHF. V is TRBV27 and J is TRBJ1-6, with a possible D match to TRBD1 (5 bases). The CDR3 has 15 amino acids. Germline V gives CDR1 MNHEY, CDR2 SMNVEV (reference sequence). The V gene lost 2 bases and the J gene lost 8 bases, with 13 bases spanning the gap.